A single TCR beta chain is shown here with its context. The sample comes from a study of CD8+CD57+ T cells in acquired aplastic anemia. Between the trimmed V and J ends, which lost 6 bases and 9 bases, there was a span of 14 bases. The CDR3 is 12 amino acids. The germline gives CDR1 MNHEY, CDR2 SVGEGT. CDR3 and TCR beta VDJ profiling relied on genomic DNA as the template. In TCRdb, the reads were re-called with MiXCR into one record per CDR3 protein. This table holds a few hundred thousand distinct CDR3 sequences, approximately 55% found once. Specimen: sorted CD4+, CD8+, or CD8+CD57+ T cells (not recorded which) from PBMCs. The V call is TRBV6-2 or TRBV6-3, the J call TRBJ2-5; D might be TRBD1 or TRBD2, each matching 5 bases. This clonotype was sampled from a human donor with severe aplastic anemia or a healthy control (not recorded which). The CDR3, as DNA: TGTGCCAGCAGCCGAATCCTGGGGGCCCAGTACTTC. This sequence encodes CASSRILGAQYF.